This TCR beta chain originates from a study of regulatory T cells in long-lasting Graves disease. Findings of the study overall: Persistent Graves' patients showed less TCR diversity than newly diagnosed ones.

The germline V gene has CDR1 GTSNPN and CDR2 SVGIG (reference sequence). V shed 3 bases and J 4 bases; nucleotides not matched to a gene: 12. The CDR3 is 16 amino acids. Comments on this clonotype: Its antigen is currently unknown.

Noted time point: newly diagnosed GD, antithyroid drugs for less than 3 months. Scientists built the TCR library using RNA that was extracted from PBMCs. Investigators prepared the TCR beta libraries by applying iRepertoire HTBI primers and Arm-PCR of CDR3 regions. TCRdb re-derived calls from the multiplex PCR reads in MiXCR, one entry per CDR3 protein. The data show about 530,000 distinct CDR3 sequences, 15% to 20% seen once. This sample also belongs to another study, concerning T cells in Graves' hyperthyroidism and ophthalmopathy.

The chain combines TRBV30 with TRBJ1-5, with 7 bases aligning to TRBD1. Here the sequenced sample was peripheral blood mononuclear cells (PBMCs), taken at new diagnosis, from a patient treated with antithyroid drugs. This sequence originates from a woman aged 40 to 65 with Graves disease. CDR3 region: CAWSHRDTGANQPQHF. The CDR3, as DNA: TGTGCCTGGAGCCACCGGGATACAGGGGCAAATCAGCCCCAGCATTTT.